The text below deals with one T cell receptor (beta chain). Its antigen is not known. Trimming shortened V by 8 bases and J by 11 bases, and 18 bases separated the two germline ends. The CDR3 is 13 amino acids. TCR beta cDNA libraries had unique molecular identifiers. TCRdb itself ran the PCR reads through MiXCR, one entry per CDR3 protein. Of 700,000 to 800,000 distinct CDR3 sequences listed, just under 30% are singletons. The sample belongs to a study of post-analysis software for immune sequencing data. Looking at the study overall: Patients had relapsing-remitting, secondary progressive or progressive-relapsing multiple sclerosis; some lacked subtype.

Study observations and caveats: Patients carried a handful of TRBV segments more frequently than controls did, and TRBV5-6, TRBV5-1 and TRBV20-1 were among them.

This chain connects TRBV12-3 or TRBV12-4 to TRBJ1-4; D uncertain. This clonotype was sampled from a girl between 5 and 17 years old with multiple sclerosis. Sequences were obtained from blood. The CDR3 protein is CASQSRVGEKLFF. The CDR3 DNA reads TGTGCCAGCCAGTCCAGAGTCGGTGAGAAACTGTTTTTT.